Given below is one TCR beta chain in context. Its antigen is undetermined. The sample is drawn from a study of brain T cells in children with intractable seizures. Study outcomes and limitations: Pre- and post-surgery blood differed in depth, so pre-surgery absences may be undersampling. HCMV serostatus was not known, and viral specificity came from CDR3 similarity only.

TCRdb keeps only in-frame clones here, not all; method: immunoSEQ multiplex PCR. Here the sample spans more than 40,000 clones, about 93% being singletons. Sequencing was limited to surgery cases with top T cell transcript signatures in brain tissue. At least one anti-epileptic drug was given before surgery. Germline V gene data show CDR1 as DFQATT and CDR2 as SNEGSKA (reference sequence). The length of the CDR3 is 11 residues. The chain couples TRBV20-1 to TRBJ1-1; the match to TRBD1 covers 8 bases. The clonotype comes from a girl aged 2-15 years with tuberous sclerosis and intractable seizures. The material sequenced was peripheral blood, taken at surgery. The DNA for the CDR3 is TGCATCCTTCCCAGGGGGCCTGAAGCTTTCTTT. It is translated as CILPRGPEAFF.